This T cell receptor beta chain was sequenced for a study of CD8 T cells in Susac syndrome. CDR1 and CDR2 (germline): GTSNPN, SVGIG (reference sequence). This CDR3 is 16 amino acids long. Trimming stripped 0 bases from V and 5 bases from J, with 17 bases between. With random hexamers, roughly 0.45 to 1 ug RNA was reverse transcribed. Using its own MiXCR run on the immunoSEQ multiplex PCR reads, TCRdb lists one record per CDR3 protein. The sample records around 170,000 distinct CDR3 sequences, nearly 97% being singletons. The sequenced sample consisted of CD4+ T cells from PBMCs. This chain uses TRBV30 with TRBJ2-1, with a possible D match to TRBD2 (7 bases). The origin of this receptor is a human donor with Susac syndrome. The CDR3 loop reads CAWSVLRGAGNNEQFF. The CDR3 DNA is TGTGCCTGGAGTGTACTTCGGGGGGCCGGTAACAATGAGCAGTTCTTC. Together with reference TRBV30 and TRBJ2-1, the CDR3 gives the full variable domain: SQTIHQWPATLVQPVGSPLSLECTVEGTSNPNLYWYRQAAGRGLQLLFYSVGIGQISSEVPQNLSASRPQDRQFILSSKKLLLSDSGFYLCAWSVLRGAGNNEQFFGPGTRLTVL.